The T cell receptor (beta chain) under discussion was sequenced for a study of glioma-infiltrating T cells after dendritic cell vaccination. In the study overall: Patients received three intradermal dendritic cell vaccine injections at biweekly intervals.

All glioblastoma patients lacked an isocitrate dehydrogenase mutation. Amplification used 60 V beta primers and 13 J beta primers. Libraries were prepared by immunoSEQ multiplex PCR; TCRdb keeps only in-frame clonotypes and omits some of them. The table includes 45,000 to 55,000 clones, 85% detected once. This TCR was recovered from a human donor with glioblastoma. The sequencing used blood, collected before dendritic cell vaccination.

CDR3 sequence (DNA): TGTGCCTGGAGTGCCCTGACAGGGGATTATCAGCCCCAGCATTTT. Translated, it gives CAWSALTGDYQPQHF. V gene TRBV30 combines with J gene TRBJ1-5, with 8 bases identical to TRBD1. J gave up 5 bases and V 1 base, and 7 bases lay outside the gene matches. This CDR3 has 15 amino acids. CDR1 is GTSNPN and CDR2 is SVGIG in the germline V gene (reference sequence).